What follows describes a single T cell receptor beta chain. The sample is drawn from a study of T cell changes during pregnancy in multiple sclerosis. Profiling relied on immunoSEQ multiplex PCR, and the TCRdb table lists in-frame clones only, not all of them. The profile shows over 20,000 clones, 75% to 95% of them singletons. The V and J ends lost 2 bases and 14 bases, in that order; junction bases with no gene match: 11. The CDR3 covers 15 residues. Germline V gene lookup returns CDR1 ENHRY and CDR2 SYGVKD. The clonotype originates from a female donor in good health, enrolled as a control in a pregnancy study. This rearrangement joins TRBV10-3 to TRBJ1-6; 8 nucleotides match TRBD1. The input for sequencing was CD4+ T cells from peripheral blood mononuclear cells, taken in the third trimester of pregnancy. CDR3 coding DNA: TGTGCCATCAGTGAGGACAGGGGTCACCAAAAGGCCCTCCACTTT. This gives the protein CAISEDRGHQKALHF.